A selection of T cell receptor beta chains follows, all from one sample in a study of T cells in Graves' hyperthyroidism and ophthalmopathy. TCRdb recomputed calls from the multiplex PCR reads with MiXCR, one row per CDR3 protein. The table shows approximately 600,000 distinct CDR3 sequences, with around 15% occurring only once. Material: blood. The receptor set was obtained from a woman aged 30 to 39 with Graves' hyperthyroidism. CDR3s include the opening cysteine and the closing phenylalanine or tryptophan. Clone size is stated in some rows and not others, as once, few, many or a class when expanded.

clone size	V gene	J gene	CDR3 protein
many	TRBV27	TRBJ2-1	CASRGLAVDEQFF
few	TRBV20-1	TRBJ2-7	CSARRKFGYEQYF
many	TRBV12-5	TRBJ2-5	CASGEEAGETQYF
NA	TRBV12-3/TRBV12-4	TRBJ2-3	CASSLLYTDTQYF
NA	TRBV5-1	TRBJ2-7	CASSQGAGNSYEQYF
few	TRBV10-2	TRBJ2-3	CASSEWAGGFTDTQYF
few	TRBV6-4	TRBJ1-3	CASSMGDGNTIYF
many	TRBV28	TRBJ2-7	CASSPDSGTEPYEQYF
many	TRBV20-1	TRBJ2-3	CSAPIQDTQYF
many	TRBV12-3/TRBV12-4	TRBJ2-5	CASSLLRGGQETQYF
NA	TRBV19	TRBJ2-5	CASAEMGGILVTQYF
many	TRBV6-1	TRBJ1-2	CASSGAVPGSNYGYTF
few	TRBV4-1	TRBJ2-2	CASSPTAHLFTGELFF
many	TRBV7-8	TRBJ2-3	CASSPSGGETDTQYF
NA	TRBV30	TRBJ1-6	CAWSTRVIATLNSPLHF
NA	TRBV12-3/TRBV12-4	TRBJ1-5	CASRHKGMYSNQPQHF
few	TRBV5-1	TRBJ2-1	CASSPPRIQGGDEQFF
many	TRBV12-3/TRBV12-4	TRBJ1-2	CASSRGGANYGYTF
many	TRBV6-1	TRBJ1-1	CASSQTLSNTEAFF
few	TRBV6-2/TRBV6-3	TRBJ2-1	CASSYGAGFYEQFF
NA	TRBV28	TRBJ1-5	CASSSGFNQPQHF
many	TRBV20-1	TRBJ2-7	CSARGLFRHSTIYEQYF
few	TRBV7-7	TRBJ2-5	CASSPGPDIQETQYF
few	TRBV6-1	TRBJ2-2	CASWRTGTRGTPGELFF
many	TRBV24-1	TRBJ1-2	CATSGRDRGNYGYTF
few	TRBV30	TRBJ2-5	CAWSVRKAGEETQYF
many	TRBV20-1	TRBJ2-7	CSAPTSGSSYEQYF
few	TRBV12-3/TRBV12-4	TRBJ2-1	CASTPGTSLNEQFF
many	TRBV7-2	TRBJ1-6	CASSFSRGQGRGSPLHF
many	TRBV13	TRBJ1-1	CASSLTWKRAEAFF
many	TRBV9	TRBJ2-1	CASSVGTSGRADNEQFF
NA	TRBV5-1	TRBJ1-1	CASSLGVRRNTEAFF
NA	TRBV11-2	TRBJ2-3	CASSLDYSTSIAVTQYF